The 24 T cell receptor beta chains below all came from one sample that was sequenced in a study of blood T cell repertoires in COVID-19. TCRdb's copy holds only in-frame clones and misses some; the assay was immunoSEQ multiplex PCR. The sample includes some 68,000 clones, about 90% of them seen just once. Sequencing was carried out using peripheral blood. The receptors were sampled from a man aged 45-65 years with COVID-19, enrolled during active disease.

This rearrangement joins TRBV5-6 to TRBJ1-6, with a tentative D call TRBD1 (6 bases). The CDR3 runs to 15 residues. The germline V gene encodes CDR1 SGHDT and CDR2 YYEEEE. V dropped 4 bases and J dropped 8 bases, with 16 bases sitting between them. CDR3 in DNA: TGTGCCAGCAGCCTCAGAGGGGGTTTGGATTCACCCCTCCACTTT. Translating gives CASSLRGGLDSPLHF.

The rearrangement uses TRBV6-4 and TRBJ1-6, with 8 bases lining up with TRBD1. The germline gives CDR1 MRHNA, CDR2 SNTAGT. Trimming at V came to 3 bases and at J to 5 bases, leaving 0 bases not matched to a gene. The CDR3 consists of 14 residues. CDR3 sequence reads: CASSETGDNSPLHF. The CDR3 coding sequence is TGTGCCAGCAGTGAGACAGGGGATAATTCACCCCTCCACTTT.

CDR3 protein: CASSQVFRDQETQYF. CDR3 DNA sequence: TGTGCCAGCAGCCAAGTATTCCGGGACCAAGAGACCCAGTACTTC. The chain carries TRBV3-1 (or the pseudogene TRBV3-2) and TRBJ2-5; D not resolved. V was cut by 1 base and J by 0 bases, with 9 bases left in between. The CDR3 contains 15 residues. The V gene's germline CDR1 is LGHDT and CDR2 YNNKEL (reference sequence).

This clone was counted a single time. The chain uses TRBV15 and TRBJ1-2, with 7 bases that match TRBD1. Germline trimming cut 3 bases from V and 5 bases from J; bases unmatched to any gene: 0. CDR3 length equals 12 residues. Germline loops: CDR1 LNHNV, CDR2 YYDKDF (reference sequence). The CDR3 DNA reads TGTGCCACCAGCAGGACAGGGTATGGCTACACCTTC. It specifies CATSRTGYGYTF. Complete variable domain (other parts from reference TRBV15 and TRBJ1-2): DAMVIQNPRYQVTQFGKPVTLSCSQTLNHNVMYWYQQKSSQAPKLLFHYYDKDFNNEADTPDNFQSRRPNTSFCFLDIRSPGLGDTAMYLCATSRTGYGYTFGSGTRLTVV.

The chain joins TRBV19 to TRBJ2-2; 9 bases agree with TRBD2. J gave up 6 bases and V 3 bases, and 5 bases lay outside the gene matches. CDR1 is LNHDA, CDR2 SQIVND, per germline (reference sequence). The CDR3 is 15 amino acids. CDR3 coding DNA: TGTGCCAGTAGTATCTGGCTAGCGGGACCCGGGGAGCTGTTTTTT. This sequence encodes CASSIWLAGPGELFF.

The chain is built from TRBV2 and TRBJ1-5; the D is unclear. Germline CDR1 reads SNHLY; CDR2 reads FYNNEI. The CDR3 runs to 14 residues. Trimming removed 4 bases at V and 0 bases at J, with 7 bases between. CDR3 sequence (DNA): TGTGCCAGCAGTGGAGGGTTTAGCAATCAGCCCCAGCATTTT. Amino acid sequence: CASSGGFSNQPQHF. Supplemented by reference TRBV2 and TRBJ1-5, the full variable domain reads EPEVTQTPSHQVTQMGQEVILRCVPISNHLYFYWYRQILGQKVEFLVSFYNNEISEKSEIFDDQFSVERPDGSNFTLKIRSTKLEDSAMYFCASSGGFSNQPQHFGDGTRLSIL.

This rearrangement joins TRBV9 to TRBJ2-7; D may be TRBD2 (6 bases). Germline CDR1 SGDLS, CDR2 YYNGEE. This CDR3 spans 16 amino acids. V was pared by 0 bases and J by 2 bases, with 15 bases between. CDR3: CASSVGPRGPAYEQYF. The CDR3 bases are TGTGCCAGCAGCGTAGGCCCGCGGGGTCCCGCCTACGAGCAGTACTTC.

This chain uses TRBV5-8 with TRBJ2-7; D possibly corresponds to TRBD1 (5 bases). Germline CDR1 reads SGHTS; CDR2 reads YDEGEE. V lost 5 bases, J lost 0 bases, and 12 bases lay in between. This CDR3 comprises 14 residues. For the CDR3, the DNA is TGTGCCAGCAGACGACAGTTGAGCTCCTACGAGCAGTACTTC. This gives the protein CASRRQLSSYEQYF.

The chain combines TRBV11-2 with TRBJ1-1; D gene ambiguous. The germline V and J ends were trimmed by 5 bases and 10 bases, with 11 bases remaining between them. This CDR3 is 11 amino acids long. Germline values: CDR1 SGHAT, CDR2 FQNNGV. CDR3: CASSPLGVAFF. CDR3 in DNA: TGTGCCAGCAGCCCTTTGGGCGTAGCTTTCTTT.

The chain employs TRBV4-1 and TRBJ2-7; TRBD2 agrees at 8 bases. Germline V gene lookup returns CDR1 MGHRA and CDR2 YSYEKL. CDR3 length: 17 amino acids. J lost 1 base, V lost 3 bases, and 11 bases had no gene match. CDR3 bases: TGCGCCAGCAGCCAGAGAACTAGCGGCGCCTCTTCCTACGAGCAGTACTTC. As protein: CASSQRTSGASSYEQYF.

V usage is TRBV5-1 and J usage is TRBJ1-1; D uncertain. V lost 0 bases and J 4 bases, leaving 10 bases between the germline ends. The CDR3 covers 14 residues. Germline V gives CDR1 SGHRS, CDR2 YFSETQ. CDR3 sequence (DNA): TGCGCCAGCAGCTTGGCCGGGGAACTCACTGAAGCTTTCTTT. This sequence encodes CASSLAGELTEAFF.

CDR3 in amino acids: CASSPRTGSGGTGELFF. Written as DNA, the CDR3 is TGTGCCAGTAGCCCTCGGACAGGGTCCGGGGGCACCGGGGAGCTGTTTTTT. V gene TRBV19 combines with J gene TRBJ2-2, with 8 bases aligning to TRBD1. The trim removed 6 bases at V and 4 bases at J, leaving 13 bases unmatched. Germline CDR1 reads LNHDA; CDR2 reads SQIVND (reference sequence). The CDR3 has 17 residues. Drawing the rest from reference TRBV19 and TRBJ2-2, the complete variable domain is DGGITQSPKYLFRKEGQNVTLSCEQNLNHDAMYWYRQDPGQGLRLIYYSQIVNDFQKGDIAEGYSVSREKKESFPLTVTSAQKNPTAFYLCASSPRTGSGGTGELFFGEGSRLTVL.

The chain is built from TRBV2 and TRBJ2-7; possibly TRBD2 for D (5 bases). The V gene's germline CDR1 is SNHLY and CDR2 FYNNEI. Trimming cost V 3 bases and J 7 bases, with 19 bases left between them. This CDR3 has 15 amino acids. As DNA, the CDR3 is TGTGCCAGCAGTGACGATCGGGATACGGTGGGGGAGCAGTACTTC. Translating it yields CASSDDRDTVGEQYF. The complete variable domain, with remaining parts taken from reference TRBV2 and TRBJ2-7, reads EPEVTQTPSHQVTQMGQEVILRCVPISNHLYFYWYRQILGQKVEFLVSFYNNEISEKSEIFDDQFSVERPDGSNFTLKIRSTKLEDSAMYFCASSDDRDTVGEQYFGPGTRLTVT.

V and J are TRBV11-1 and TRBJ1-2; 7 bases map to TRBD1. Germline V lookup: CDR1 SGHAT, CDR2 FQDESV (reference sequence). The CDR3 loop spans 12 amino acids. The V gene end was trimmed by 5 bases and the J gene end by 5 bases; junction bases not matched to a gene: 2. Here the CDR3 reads CASSVQGYGYTF. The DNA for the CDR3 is TGTGCCAGCAGCGTACAGGGGTATGGCTACACCTTC.

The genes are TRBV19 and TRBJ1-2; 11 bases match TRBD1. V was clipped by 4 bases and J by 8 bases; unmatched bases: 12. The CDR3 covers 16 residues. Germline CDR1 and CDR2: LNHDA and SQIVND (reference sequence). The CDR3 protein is CASSNRPGTGGVGYTF. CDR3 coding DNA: TGTGCCAGTAGTAACCGGCCCGGGACAGGGGGGGTCGGCTACACCTTC.

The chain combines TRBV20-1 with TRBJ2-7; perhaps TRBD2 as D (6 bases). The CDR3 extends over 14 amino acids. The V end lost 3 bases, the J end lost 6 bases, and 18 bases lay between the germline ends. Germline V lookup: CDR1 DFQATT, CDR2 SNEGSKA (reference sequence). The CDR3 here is CSASLRVWGGEQYF. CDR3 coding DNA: TGCAGTGCTAGTTTGCGGGTTTGGGGAGGCGAGCAGTACTTC.

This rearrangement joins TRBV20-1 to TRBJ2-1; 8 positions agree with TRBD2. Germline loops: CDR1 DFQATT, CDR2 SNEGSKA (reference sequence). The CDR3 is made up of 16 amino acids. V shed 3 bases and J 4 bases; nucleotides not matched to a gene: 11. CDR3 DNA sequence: TGCAGTGCTAGTAACGGGAGGGGATTCTCGTACAATGAGCAGTTCTTC. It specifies CSASNGRGFSYNEQFF.

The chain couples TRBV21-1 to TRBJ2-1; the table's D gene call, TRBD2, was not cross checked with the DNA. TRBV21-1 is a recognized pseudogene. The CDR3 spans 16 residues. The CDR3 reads CASSKGQRGPYNEQFF. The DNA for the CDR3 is TGTGCCAGCAGCAAAGGGCAGCGGGGGCCTTACAATGAGCAGTTCTTC.

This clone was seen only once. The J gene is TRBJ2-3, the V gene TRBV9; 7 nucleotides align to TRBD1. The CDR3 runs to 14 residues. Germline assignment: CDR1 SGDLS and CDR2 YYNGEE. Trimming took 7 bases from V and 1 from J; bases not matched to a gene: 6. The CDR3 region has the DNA TGTGCCAGCGGACCTCAGGGGGGCACAGATACGCAGTATTTT. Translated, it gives CASGPQGGTDTQYF. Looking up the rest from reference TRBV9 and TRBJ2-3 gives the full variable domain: DSGVTQTPKHLITATGQRVTLRCSPRSGDLSVYWYQQSLDQGLQFLIQYYNGEERAKGNILERFSAQQFPDLHSELNLSSLELGDSALYFCASGPQGGTDTQYFGPGTRLTVL.

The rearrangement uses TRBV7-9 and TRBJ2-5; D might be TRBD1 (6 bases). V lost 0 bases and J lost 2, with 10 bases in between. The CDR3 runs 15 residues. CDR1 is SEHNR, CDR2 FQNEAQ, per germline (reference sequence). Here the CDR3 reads CASSLAFQGQETQYF. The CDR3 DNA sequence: TGTGCCAGCAGCTTAGCGTTCCAGGGGCAAGAGACCCAGTACTTC.

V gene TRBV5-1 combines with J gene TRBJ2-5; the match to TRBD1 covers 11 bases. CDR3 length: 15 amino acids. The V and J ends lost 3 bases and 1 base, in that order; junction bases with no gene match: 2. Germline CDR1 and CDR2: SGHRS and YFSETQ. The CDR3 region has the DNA TGCGCCAGCAGCTCCGGGACAGGGGGCCAAGAGACCCAGTACTTC. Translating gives CASSSGTGGQETQYF.

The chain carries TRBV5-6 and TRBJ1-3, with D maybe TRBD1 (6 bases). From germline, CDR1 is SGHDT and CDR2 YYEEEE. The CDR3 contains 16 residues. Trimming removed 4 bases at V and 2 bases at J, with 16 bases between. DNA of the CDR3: TGTGCCAGCAGCCGCCCTCCGACAGGCACTGGAAACACCATATATTTT. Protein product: CASSRPPTGTGNTIYF. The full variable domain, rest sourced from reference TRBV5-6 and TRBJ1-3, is DAGVTQSPTHLIKTRGQQVTLRCSPKSGHDTVSWYQQALGQGPQFIFQYYEEEERQRGNFPDRFSGHQFPNYSSELNVNALLLGDSALYLCASSRPPTGTGNTIYFGEGSWLTVV.

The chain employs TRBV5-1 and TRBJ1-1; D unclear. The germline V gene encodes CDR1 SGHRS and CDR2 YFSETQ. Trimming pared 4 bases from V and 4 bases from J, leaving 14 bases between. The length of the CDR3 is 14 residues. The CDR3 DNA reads TGCGCCAGCAGCCCCCTCATGAGGGCCACTGAAGCTTTCTTT. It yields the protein CASSPLMRATEAFF.

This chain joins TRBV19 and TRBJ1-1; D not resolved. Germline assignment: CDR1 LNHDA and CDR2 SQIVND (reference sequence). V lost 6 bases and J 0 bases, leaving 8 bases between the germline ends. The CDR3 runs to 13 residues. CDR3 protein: CASRAFMNTEAFF. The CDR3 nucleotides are TGTGCCAGTAGGGCCTTCATGAACACTGAAGCTTTCTTT.